This T cell receptor (beta chain) was profiled in a study of beta chain features in type 1 diabetes. Study findings and constraints: Across all four CD4+ subsets, people with type 1 diabetes showed modestly shorter TCRB CDR3s.

The authors reverse transcribed all of the isolated RNA, so sequencing captured expressed TCRB transcripts. TCRdb keeps only in-frame clones here, not all; method: immunoSEQ multiplex PCR. The sample has roughly 150,000 clones; around 9.7% are singletons. As concerns this clone: The antigen is undetermined.

Trimming at V came to 4 bases and at J to 8 bases, leaving 12 bases not matched to a gene. Per the germline V gene, CDR1 is SGHDN and CDR2 is FVKESK. The CDR3 spans 18 residues. Input material: central memory CD4+ T cells from blood. This TCR was recovered from a woman in her twenties or thirties with type 1 diabetes. V and J are TRBV14 and TRBJ2-1; the match to TRBD2 covers 15 bases. CDR3 loop: CASSRRTSGRASFDEQFF. CDR3 nucleotides: TGTGCCAGCAGCCGACGGACTAGCGGGAGGGCTTCGTTCGATGAGCAGTTCTTC. The complete variable domain, with remaining parts taken from reference TRBV14 and TRBJ2-1, reads EAGVTQFPSHSVIEKGQTVTLRCDPISGHDNLYWYRRVMGKEIKFLLHFVKESKQDESGMPNNRFLAERTGGTYSTLKVQPAELEDSGVYFCASSRRTSGRASFDEQFFGPGTRLTVL.